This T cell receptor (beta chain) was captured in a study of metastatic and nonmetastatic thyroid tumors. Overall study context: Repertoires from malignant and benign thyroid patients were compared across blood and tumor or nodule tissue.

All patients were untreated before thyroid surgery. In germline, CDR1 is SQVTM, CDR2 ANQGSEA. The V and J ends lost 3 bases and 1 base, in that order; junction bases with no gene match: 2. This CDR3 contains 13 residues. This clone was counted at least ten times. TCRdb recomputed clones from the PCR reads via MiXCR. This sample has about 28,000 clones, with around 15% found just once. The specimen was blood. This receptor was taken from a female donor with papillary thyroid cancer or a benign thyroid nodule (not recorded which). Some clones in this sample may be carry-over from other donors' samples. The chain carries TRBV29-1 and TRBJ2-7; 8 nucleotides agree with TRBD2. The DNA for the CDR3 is TGCAGCGTTGATCTAGCGGGTTCCTACGAGCAGTACTTC. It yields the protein CSVDLAGSYEQYF.